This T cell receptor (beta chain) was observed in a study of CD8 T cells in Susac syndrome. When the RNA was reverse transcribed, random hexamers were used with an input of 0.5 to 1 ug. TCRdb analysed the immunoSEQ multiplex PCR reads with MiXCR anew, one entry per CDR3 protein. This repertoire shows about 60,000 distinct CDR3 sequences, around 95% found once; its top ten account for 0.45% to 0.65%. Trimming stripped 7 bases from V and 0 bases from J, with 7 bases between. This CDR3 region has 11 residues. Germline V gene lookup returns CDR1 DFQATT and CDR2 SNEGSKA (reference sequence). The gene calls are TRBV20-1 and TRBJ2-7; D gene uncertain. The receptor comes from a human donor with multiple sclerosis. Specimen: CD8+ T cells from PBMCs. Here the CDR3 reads CSVDASYEQYF. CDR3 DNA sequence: TGCAGTGTTGACGCCTCCTACGAGCAGTACTTC.